The 2 T cell receptor beta chains below were found in one sample sequenced in a study of CD8 T cells in ankylosing spondylitis. MiXCR was run by TCRdb on the 5' RACE reads, yielding one entry per CDR3 protein. The sample yields about 750,000 distinct CDR3 sequences, around 20% seen once. No antigen has been identified for these receptors. General observations from the study: Characteristic, it appeared, of ankylosing spondylitis blood was a TCR beta motif of about eight highly homologous variants.

The sequencing sample was made of blood, either unsorted or a sorted T cell fraction (not recorded which). These receptors were collected from a male donor with ankylosing spondylitis.

The chain combines TRBV10-3 with TRBJ2-1; D may be TRBD1 (7 bases). The CDR3 consists of 13 residues. Trimming took off 11 bases at V and 7 bases at J, with 18 bases between the two ends. CDR1 is ENHRY and CDR2 is SYGVKD in the germline V gene. The CDR3 DNA reads as TGTGCCTCAGGGGGGACCCCCAAAAATGAGCAGTTCTTC. It is translated as CASGGTPKNEQFF.

J is TRBJ2-5 and V is TRBV12-3 or TRBV12-4; TRBD1 aligns across 10 bases. This CDR3 is 15 amino acids long. With V trimmed by 5 bases and J by 1 base, 4 bases remained unmatched. CDR3 DNA: TGTGCCAGCAGTCCCCGACAGGGGGCCCAAGAGACCCAGTACTTC. It yields the protein CASSPRQGAQETQYF.